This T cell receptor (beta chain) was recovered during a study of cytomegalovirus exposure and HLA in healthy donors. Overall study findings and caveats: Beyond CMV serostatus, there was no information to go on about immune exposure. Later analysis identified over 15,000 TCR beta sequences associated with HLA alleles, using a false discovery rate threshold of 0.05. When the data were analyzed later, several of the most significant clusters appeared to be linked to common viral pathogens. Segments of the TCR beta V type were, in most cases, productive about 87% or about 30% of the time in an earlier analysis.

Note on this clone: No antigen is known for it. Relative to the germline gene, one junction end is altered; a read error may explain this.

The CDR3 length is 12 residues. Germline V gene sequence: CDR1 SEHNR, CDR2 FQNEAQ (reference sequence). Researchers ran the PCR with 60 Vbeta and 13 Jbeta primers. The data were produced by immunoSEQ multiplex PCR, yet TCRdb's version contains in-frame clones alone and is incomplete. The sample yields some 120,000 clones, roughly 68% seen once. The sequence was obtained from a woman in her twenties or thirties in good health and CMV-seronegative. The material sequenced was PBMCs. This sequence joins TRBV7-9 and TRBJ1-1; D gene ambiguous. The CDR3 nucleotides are TGTTCCAGCAGCCCCCGTCGGAGCGAAGCTTTCTTT. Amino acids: CSSSPRRSEAFF. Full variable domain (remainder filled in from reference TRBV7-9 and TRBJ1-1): DTGVSQNPRHKITKRGQNVTFRCDPISEHNRLYWYRQTLGQGPEFLTYFQNEAQLEKSRLLSDRFSAERPKGSFSTLEIQRTEQGDSAMYLCSSSPRRSEAFFGQGTRLTVV.